This passage covers 23 T cell receptor beta chains from one sample sequenced in a study of cytomegalovirus exposure and HLA in healthy donors. Vbeta (60) and Jbeta (13) primers were used in the PCR. Measured with immunoSEQ multiplex PCR; TCRdb has only the in-frame clones, and not every one. The repertoire holds about 150,000 clones, with nearly 80% as singletons. Material for sequencing was PBMCs. Receptor source: a woman in her forties in good health and CMV-seronegative.

This clone was observed a single time. The chain combines TRBV2 with TRBJ2-5; 10 bases are shared with TRBD1. The germline gives CDR1 SNHLY, CDR2 FYNNEI. CDR3 length: 15 amino acids. V lost 4 bases, J lost 4 bases, and 6 bases stayed unmatched. CDR3 sequence reads: CASSGRDRGSETQYF. CDR3 coding DNA: TGTGCCAGCAGTGGCCGGGACAGGGGATCAGAGACCCAGTACTTC.

This clone turned up a few times. The V gene is TRBV5-1, the J gene TRBJ2-5; 7 nucleotides align to TRBD2. CDR3 length equals 16 residues. With V trimmed by 2 bases and J by 4 bases, 11 bases remained unmatched. Germline assignment: CDR1 SGHRS and CDR2 YFSETQ. Here the CDR3 DNA reads TGCGCCAGCAGCTTTTCAGGGAGGGGAGGGGCAGAGACCCAGTACTTC. Its translation is CASSFSGRGGAETQYF.

The chain joins TRBV5-1 to TRBJ2-5, with D possibly being TRBD1 (6 bases). CDR1 is SGHRS and CDR2 is YFSETQ in the germline V gene. V was cut by 6 bases and J by 3 bases, with 12 bases left in between. CDR3 length equals 13 residues. CDR3 sequence (DNA): TGCGCCAGCACCGGACAGTTGAAAGAGACCCAGTACTTC. Amino acids: CASTGQLKETQYF.

The chain carries TRBV7-2 and TRBJ2-5, with 9 bases matching TRBD2. This CDR3 contains 15 residues. Losses at the gene ends were 3 bases for V and 5 bases for J; bases not matched to a gene: 7. Germline-derived CDR1 and CDR2 are SGHTA and FQGNSA. CDR3 sequence (DNA): TGTGCCAGCAGCTTTAGCGGGGGAGGTTTTGAGACCCAGTACTTC. Translating it yields CASSFSGGGFETQYF. Complete variable domain (other parts from reference TRBV7-2 and TRBJ2-5): GAGVSQSPSNKVTEKGKDVELRCDPISGHTALYWYRQSLGQGLEFLIYFQGNSAPDKSGLPSDRFSAERTGGSVSTLTIQRTQQEDSAVYLCASSFSGGGFETQYFGPGTRLLVL.

The V and J genes are TRBV7-8 and TRBJ2-6; tentative D call: TRBD2 (6 bases). V lost 3 bases to trimming and J lost 0 bases, with 15 bases between them. The CDR3 totals 18 residues. Germline V gene sequence: CDR1 SGHVS, CDR2 FQNEAQ. CDR3 protein: CASSFLAGRNSGANVLTF. The CDR3 DNA follows: TGTGCCAGCAGCTTCTTGGCGGGACGAAACTCTGGGGCCAACGTCCTGACTTTC.

This clone showed up just once. V usage is TRBV2 and J usage is TRBJ2-2; 8 bases match TRBD1. V was pared by 8 bases and J by 4 bases, with 6 bases of the junction left unmatched. Per the germline V gene, CDR1 is SNHLY and CDR2 is FYNNEI. This CDR3 comprises 14 residues. This chain's CDR3 is CASGRDRSTGELFF. The CDR3 nucleotides read TGTGCCAGCGGCAGGGACAGGTCCACCGGGGAGCTGTTTTTT.

Comment on this clone: An end of the junction differs from the germline gene, which may be a read error. This chain joins TRBV12-5 and TRBJ1-5; 7 nucleotides agree with TRBD1. The CDR3 has 12 amino acids. Looked up from germline, CDR1 is LGHNT and CDR2 is FRNRAP. CDR3 loop: CASGLDNRGRDF. DNA of the CDR3: TGTGCTAGTGGTTTGGACAACAGGGGAAGGGATTTT. Combining the CDR3 with reference TRBV12-5 and TRBJ1-5 gives the whole variable domain DARVTQTPRHKVTEMGQEVTMRCQPILGHNTVFWYRQTMMQGLELLAYFRNRAPLDDSGMPKDRFSAEMPDATLATLKIQPSEPRDSAVYFCASGLDNRGRDFGDGTRLSIL.

The rearrangement links TRBV11-2 to TRBJ2-7; D is unresolved. The CDR3 is 13 residues long. V lost 5 bases to trimming and J lost 7 bases, with 15 bases between them. Germline CDR1 SGHAT, CDR2 FQNNGV. In DNA form, the CDR3 reads TGTGCCAGCAGCCTGCGAAGCCCTGAAGAGCAGTACTTC. It specifies CASSLRSPEEQYF.

The rearrangement uses TRBV2 and TRBJ1-6; tentative D call: TRBD1 (6 bases). CDR3 length: 15 amino acids. Per germline, CDR1 SNHLY and CDR2 FYNNEI. Trimming cost V 4 bases and J 6 bases, with 13 bases left between them. Written as DNA, the CDR3 is TGTGCCAGCAGTGGGCCACAGGGTTTTAATTCACCCCTCCACTTT. It translates to CASSGPQGFNSPLHF.

The chain links TRBV2 to TRBJ1-1; the match to TRBD1 covers 8 bases. Germline CDR1 reads SNHLY; CDR2 reads FYNNEI. The junction had 16 bases not matched to a gene; V was cut back by 7 bases and J by 6 bases. The CDR3 totals 16 residues. The chain's CDR3 is CASKALRTGSMSEAFF. The CDR3 nucleotides are TGTGCCAGCAAGGCCCTTAGGACAGGGAGTATGTCTGAAGCTTTCTTT.

V usage is TRBV13 and J usage is TRBJ1-3, with D maybe TRBD1 (5 bases). Germline CDR1 PRHDT, CDR2 FYEKMQ (reference sequence). This CDR3 contains 15 residues. With 4 bases removed from V and 7 bases from J, the gap between germline ends came to 17 bases. DNA for the CDR3: TGTGCCAGCAGCTGGGGCCGCCGACTGAGGAACACCATATATTTT. Amino acid sequence: CASSWGRRLRNTIYF. The whole variable domain, filled in from reference TRBV13 and TRBJ1-3, reads AAGVIQSPRHLIKEKRETATLKCYPIPRHDTVYWYQQGPGQDPQFLISFYEKMQSDKGSIPDRFSAQQFSDYHSELNMSSLELGDSALYFCASSWGRRLRNTIYFGEGSWLTVV.

There are a few counts of this clone. J is TRBJ1-1 and V is TRBV9; D may be TRBD1 (5 bases). CDR1 and CDR2 (germline): SGDLS, YYNGEE. V was pared by 2 bases and J by 5 bases, with 10 bases between. The CDR3 covers 13 residues. The DNA of the CDR3 is TGTGCCAGCAGCGTGACTCAGGGTACTGAAGCTTTCTTT. This translates into CASSVTQGTEAFF.

The chain employs TRBV9 and TRBJ2-2; 10 positions agree with TRBD2. CDR1 is SGDLS, CDR2 YYNGEE, per germline. Trimming removed 0 bases from V and 0 bases from J; junction bases left unmatched: 5. The CDR3 is made up of 18 amino acids. This chain's CDR3 is CASSVALAGRTNTGELFF. CDR3 nucleotide sequence: TGTGCCAGCAGCGTAGCACTAGCGGGGAGGACGAACACCGGGGAGCTGTTTTTT. Variable domain in full (rest from reference TRBV9 and TRBJ2-2): DSGVTQTPKHLITATGQRVTLRCSPRSGDLSVYWYQQSLDQGLQFLIQYYNGEERAKGNILERFSAQQFPDLHSELNLSSLELGDSALYFCASSVALAGRTNTGELFFGEGSRLTVL.

This rearrangement joins TRBV2 to TRBJ2-3; a weak D match, TRBD2 (6 bases). The CDR3 consists of 14 residues. The V gene lost 6 bases and the J gene lost 4 bases, with 14 bases spanning the gap. Germline V gives CDR1 SNHLY, CDR2 FYNNEI. The CDR3 nucleotides read TGTGCCAGCAGGGCATATACTAGCCCAGATACGCAGTATTTT. Its protein product is CASRAYTSPDTQYF.

V usage is TRBV5-1 and J usage is TRBJ2-3; D may be TRBD1 (7 bases). The CDR3 sequence is 14 residues long. CDR1 SGHRS and CDR2 YFSETQ come from the germline V gene. V was pared by 7 bases and J by 5 bases, with 17 bases between. CDR3 loop: CASGGAGGRDTQYF. DNA for the CDR3: TGCGCCAGCGGAGGGGCAGGGGGTAGAGATACGCAGTATTTT. Full variable domain (outside the CDR3, taken from reference TRBV5-1 and TRBJ2-3): KAGVTQTPRYLIKTRGQQVTLSCSPISGHRSVSWYQQTPGQGLQFLFEYFSETQRNKGNFPGRFSGRQFSNSRSEMNVSTLELGDSALYLCASGGAGGRDTQYFGPGTRLTVL.

Remarks on this clone: The sample carries other DNA sequences with the same CDR3. The V call is TRBV7-9, the J call TRBJ2-1; TRBD2 agrees at 7 bases. Trimming at V came to 3 bases and at J to 6 bases, leaving 2 bases not matched to a gene. Germline CDR1 reads SEHNR; CDR2 reads FQNEAQ (reference sequence). The CDR3 length is 13 residues. The CDR3 DNA sequence: TGTGCCAGCAGCTTGGGGGGGGGCAATGAGCAGTTCTTC. The encoded protein is CASSLGGGNEQFF.

The chain has TRBV7-9 and TRBJ2-5; 7 nucleotides line up with TRBD1. Trimming cost V 6 bases and J 3 bases; bases outside gene matches: 7. Germline-derived CDR1 and CDR2 are SEHNR and FQNEAQ (reference sequence). CDR3 length: 14 amino acids. CDR3 bases: TGTGCCAGCAGACAGGGGACAGTTGAAGAGACCCAGTACTTC. Residues: CASRQGTVEETQYF.

J is TRBJ2-3 and V is TRBV6-6, with 7 bases lining up with TRBD2. Germline V gene lookup returns CDR1 MNHNY and CDR2 SVGAGI (reference sequence). The CDR3 totals 13 residues. Unmatched junction bases numbered 4, after V lost 2 bases and J lost 8 bases. The CDR3 loop reads CASSYRGDPTQYF. CDR3 bases: TGTGCCAGCAGTTACCGGGGGGACCCTACGCAGTATTTT.

The chain links TRBV19 to TRBJ1-4, with 7 bases fitting TRBD1. V shed 7 bases, J shed 6 bases, and the junction held 14 bases outside the gene matches. The CDR3 consists of 16 residues. CDR1 and CDR2 (germline): LNHDA, SQIVND (reference sequence). The CDR3 coding sequence is TGTGCCAGTATGGGGGGACCGGGACAGCGCCATGAAAAACTGTTTTTT. Translating gives CASMGGPGQRHEKLFF.

The rearrangement links TRBV2 to TRBJ1-5; D might be TRBD1 (5 bases). The CDR3 length is 16 residues. Germline CDR1 is SNHLY and CDR2 is FYNNEI. Trimming pared 6 bases from V and 6 bases from J, leaving 21 bases between. CDR3 in amino acids: CASRPATGRLGQPQHF. The CDR3 DNA is TGTGCCAGCAGGCCGGCTACAGGTCGTCTTGGTCAGCCCCAGCATTTT.

There are a few counts of this clone. The rearrangement uses TRBV5-6 and TRBJ2-7, with D tentatively TRBD2 (5 bases). In germline, CDR1 is SGHDT, CDR2 YYEEEE. Trimming removed 1 base from V and 2 bases from J, with 7 bases in between. The length of the CDR3 is 13 residues. The chain's CDR3 is CASSLRGTYEQYF. CDR3 DNA: TGTGCCAGCAGCTTGCGGGGAACCTACGAGCAGTACTTC.

The rearrangement links TRBV5-1 to TRBJ2-7; 7 bases are a match to TRBD1. CDR1 and CDR2 (germline): SGHRS, YFSETQ. The trim removed 7 bases at V and 0 bases at J, leaving 4 bases unmatched. CDR3 length: 13 residues. The CDR3 loop is CASGRDSSYEQYF. In DNA, the CDR3 is TGCGCCAGCGGCCGGGACAGCTCCTACGAGCAGTACTTC.

The chain uses TRBV18 and TRBJ2-5, with D possibly being TRBD1 (6 bases). CDR3 length: 14 amino acids. Germline assignment: CDR1 KGHSH and CDR2 LQKENI. The V end lost 4 bases, the J end lost 7 bases, and 16 bases lay between the germline ends. CDR3 in amino acids: CASSLGQNLRTQYF. DNA of the CDR3: TGTGCCAGCTCACTAGGACAGAACCTACGGACCCAGTACTTC.